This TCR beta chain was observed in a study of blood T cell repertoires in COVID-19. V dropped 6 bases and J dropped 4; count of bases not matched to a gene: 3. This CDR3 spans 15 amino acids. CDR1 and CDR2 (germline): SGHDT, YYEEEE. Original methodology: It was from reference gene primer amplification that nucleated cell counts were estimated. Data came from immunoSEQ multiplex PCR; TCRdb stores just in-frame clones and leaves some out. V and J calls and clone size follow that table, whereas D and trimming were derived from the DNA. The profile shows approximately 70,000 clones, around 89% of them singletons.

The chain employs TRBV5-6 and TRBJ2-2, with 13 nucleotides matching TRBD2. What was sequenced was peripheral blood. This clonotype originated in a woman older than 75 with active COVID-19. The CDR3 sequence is CASKGLAGFTGELFF. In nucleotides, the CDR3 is TGTGCCAGCAAGGGACTAGCGGGATTCACCGGGGAGCTGTTTTTT.